This T cell receptor beta chain comes out of a study of blood T cell repertoires in COVID-19 (dated by TCRdb to 2019 to 2021). Broadly, across the study: Collaborator samples came from the United States, Italy and Spain and covered acute and convalescent phases of COVID-19. The sample metadata nearly always contained a de-identified subject ID, COVID-19 status, age in years and sex. The dataset comprised deeply sampled blood TCRbeta repertoires from subjects exposed to, actively infected with, or recovered from COVID-19. The prospective study material was composed of cDNA or gDNA derived from T cells, B-cell-depleted T cells, or PBMCs. Samples came from the ongoing ImmuneRACE study (first 160 participants) plus 1,254 subjects from 6 global collaborators. The repertoires were made available in a free public database intended to serve as a resource for research on the immune response to SARS-CoV-2. Where available, HLA class I and class II types were obtained from metadata supplied by the sample provider rather than from assay-based typing.

Concerning this clone: It lacks a known antigen. No much larger clonotype is one base removed from it; base qualities were not supplied.

Beyond this particular receptor, the publication reports: The amount of clinical and demographic metadata varied by source and participant and was provided uncurated.

Spanning cysteine to phenylalanine, the CDR3 consists of 16 amino acids. Of all the DNA, just the CDR3 is kept, 48 bases in frame from base 1. At the junction V is shortened by 1 base and J by 8 bases, with 20 bases in between. CDR1 LNHNV and CDR2 YYDKDF are derived from the germline V gene (reference sequence). The immunoSEQ Assay, a bias-controlled multiplex PCR, was used to amplify TCRbeta CDR3 regions from genomic DNA. On the study's bioinformatics: Within the assay, amplification of reference gene primers was used to estimate how many nucleated cells each sample contained. To quantify the absolute abundance of each unique TCRbeta CDR3 rearrangement, sequence reads were collapsed and filtered. For each sample, productive Simpson clonality was calculated by taking the square root of Simpson's diversity index across productive rearrangements. TCRdb stores this immuneACCESS table with in-frame sequences only. Part of the clones is absent; in the studies checked, under half of the shortfall reflects unresolved V genes, and no reason is known for the rest. From that table come the V and J calls and clone size; the DNA was used to work out D and trimming. For this sample the table gives under 200,000 clones, of which 70% to 90% were detected only once. The top ten constitute around a fifth of the sample.

The collaborating institutions used their own protocols to collect whole blood in K2EDTA tubes. Collaborator samples were shipped for TCRbeta analysis as frozen whole blood, isolated PBMCs, or DNA extracted from either sample type. This clonotype originated in a man in his 60s with active or convalescent COVID-19. The chain was built from TRBV15 and TRBJ1-1, with the D gene not clear enough to name. The material sequenced was peripheral blood. The DNA sequence reads TGTGCCACCAGCAGAGGAAAACAAAACATGAACAGCGAAGCTTTCTTT. Its coded protein is CATSRGKQNMNSEAFF.